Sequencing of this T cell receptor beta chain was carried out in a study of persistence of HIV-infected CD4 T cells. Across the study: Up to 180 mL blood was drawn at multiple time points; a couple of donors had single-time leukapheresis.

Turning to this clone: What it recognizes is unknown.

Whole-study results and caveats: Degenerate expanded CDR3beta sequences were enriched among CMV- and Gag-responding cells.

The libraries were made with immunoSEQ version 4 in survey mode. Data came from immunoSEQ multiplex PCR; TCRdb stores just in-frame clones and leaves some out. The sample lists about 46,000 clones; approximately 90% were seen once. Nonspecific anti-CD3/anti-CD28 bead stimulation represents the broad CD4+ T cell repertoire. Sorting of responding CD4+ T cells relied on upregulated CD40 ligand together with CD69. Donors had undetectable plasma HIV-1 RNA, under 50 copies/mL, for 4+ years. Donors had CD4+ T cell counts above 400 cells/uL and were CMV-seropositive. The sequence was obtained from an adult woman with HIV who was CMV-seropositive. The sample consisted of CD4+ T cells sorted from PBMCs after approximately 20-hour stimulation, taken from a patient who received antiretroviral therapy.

The CDR3 coding sequence is TGTGCCAGCAGAGTAGCGGGGGGGAACTACGAGCAGTACTTC. Amino acid sequence: CASRVAGGNYEQYF. This chain links TRBV2 with TRBJ2-7; 11 positions match TRBD2. The germline V gene has CDR1 SNHLY and CDR2 FYNNEI. The J segment lost 3 bases and the V segment lost 6 bases, leaving 4 bases of the junction unmatched. The CDR3 has 14 amino acids. The full variable domain, rest sourced from reference TRBV2 and TRBJ2-7, is EPEVTQTPSHQVTQMGQEVILRCVPISNHLYFYWYRQILGQKVEFLVSFYNNEISEKSEIFDDQFSVERPDGSNFTLKIRSTKLEDSAMYFCASRVAGGNYEQYFGPGTRLTVT.